This T cell receptor (beta chain) came from a study of T cell clonotyping in hematopoietic cell transplantation (dated by TCRdb to the early 2020s). About the study as a whole: A total of some 130 blood samples were gathered in the study from roughly 37 consecutive transplant recipients along with their related donors. Patient recruitment ran from September 2015 to early 2017, and follow-up continued until late 2020 or death.

CDR1 and CDR2, looked up from the germline V gene (reference sequence), are LNHDA and SQIVND. The CDR3, from cysteine to phenylalanine, totals 15 residues. The DNA shown is the 45-base CDR3, in frame from base 1. At the junction V is shortened by 6 bases and J by 3 bases, with 15 bases in between. With respect to this clone: It has no known antigen specificity. Base quality data are lacking; no much larger clone is found one base away.

Here is what the overall study found, with its caveats: Inverse Simpson Index values from donors and from recipients before transplant predicted broader TCR repertoire diversity after transplant. A decrease in recipient TCR diversity was observed after transplant, and a progressive increase in pathologically expanded clonotypes was seen from day 30 to day 180. Recipient repertoires showed only a small fraction of overlap with donor repertoires, and over 95% appeared de novo at the given depth. The sample size was limited and the cells went unsorted, which meant the CD4 and CD8 repertoire contributions could not be told apart.

The time point label, as the study defines it: 30 days after allo-HCT. Recipient blood was collected about 28 days before transplant and at days 30, 100 and 180 after transplant. Nuclei Lysis Solution was used to extract genomic DNA from fresh or cryopreserved unfractionated peripheral blood mononuclear cells. The immunoSEQ assay, a bias-controlled multiplex PCR using V- and J-specific primers, was used to amplify TCR beta CDR3 regions from genomic DNA. A proprietary barcode and Illumina adapter sequences were added to the CDR3 amplicons in a second PCR step. CDR3 libraries were sequenced on an Illumina MiSeq instrument. Under the source paper's analysis protocol: immunoSEQ Analyzer 3.0 was used for export and quality control, with R Bioconductor and Immunarch used for downstream analyses. Only productive rearrangements within the normalized downsampled data set were used in the calculation of repertoire metrics. In the normalized cohort, a clonotype counted as pathologically expanded if the clonotype was larger than 5 templates. The Inverse Simpson Index served as the measure of repertoire diversity. To capture all clonotypes, CMV-specificity analyses were performed on the non-normalized data set. The immuneACCESS repertoire file appears here via TCRdb, limited to in-frame rearrangements. These files lack a portion of the clones; in checked studies, under half of the deficit traces to unresolved V genes, and the cause of the others is not known. V, J and clone size are those of that table, while D and trimming were read from the DNA. Here the sample has some 14,000 clones; around 94% occur a single time. Approximately 4.2% of the sample belongs to the ten largest clones.

This receptor was identified in a male patient aged 55 to 69 who had an allogeneic stem cell transplant from an unrelated donor, so the T cells may come from the graft donor. Some clones in this sample may be carry-over from other donors' samples. The receptor chain draws on TRBV19 and TRBJ1-3, with TRBD1 tentatively as D gene (5 bases match). Source: PBMCs, taken 30 days after allogeneic stem cell transplant. The CDR3 loop reads CASSDTDTVGNTIYF. The nucleotide sequence is TGTGCCAGTAGCGATACGGACACCGTTGGAAACACCATATATTTT.